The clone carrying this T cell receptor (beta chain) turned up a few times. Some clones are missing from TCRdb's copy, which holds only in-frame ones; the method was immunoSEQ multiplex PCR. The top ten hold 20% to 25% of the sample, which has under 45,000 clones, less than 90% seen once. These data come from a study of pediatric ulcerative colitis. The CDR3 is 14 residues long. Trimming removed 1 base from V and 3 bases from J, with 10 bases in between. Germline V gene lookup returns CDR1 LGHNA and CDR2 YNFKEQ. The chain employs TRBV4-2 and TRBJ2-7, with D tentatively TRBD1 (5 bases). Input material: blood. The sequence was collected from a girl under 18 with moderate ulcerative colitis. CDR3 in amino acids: CASSQGTTVYEQYF. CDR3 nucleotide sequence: TGTGCCAGCAGCCAAGGGACAACCGTCTACGAGCAGTACTTC.